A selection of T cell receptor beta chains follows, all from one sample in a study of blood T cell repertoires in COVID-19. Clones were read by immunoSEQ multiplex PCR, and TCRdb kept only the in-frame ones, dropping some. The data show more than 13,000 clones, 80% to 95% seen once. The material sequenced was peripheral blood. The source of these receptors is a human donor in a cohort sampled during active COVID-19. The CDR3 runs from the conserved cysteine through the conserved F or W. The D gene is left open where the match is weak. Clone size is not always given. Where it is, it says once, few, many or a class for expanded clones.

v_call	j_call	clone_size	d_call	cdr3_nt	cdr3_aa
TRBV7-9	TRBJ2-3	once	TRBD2	TGTGCCAGCAGCTTAGGCCTAGCGGCCCAAGATACGCAGTATTTT	CASSLGLAAQDTQYF
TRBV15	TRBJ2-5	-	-	TGTGCCACCAGCAGTTTTACAGAACAAGAGACCCAGTACTTC	CATSSFTEQETQYF
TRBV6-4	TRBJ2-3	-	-	TGTGCCAGCAAATGCCCCGGGACACTGGAGGGCACAGATACGCAGTATTTT	CASKCPGTLEGTDTQYF
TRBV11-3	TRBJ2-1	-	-	TGTGCCAGCAGCTTGATAGCTTCCTACAATGAGCAGTTCTTC	CASSLIASYNEQFF
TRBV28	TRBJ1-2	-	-	TGTGCCAGCAGTTCACCGAGGGGGTCCTATGGCTACACCTTC	CASSSPRGSYGYTF
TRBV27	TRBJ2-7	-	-	TGTGCCAGCAGTTTCGGTCCCACCGCCTACGAGCAGTACTTC	CASSFGPTAYEQYF
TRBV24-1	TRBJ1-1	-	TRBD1	TGTGCCACCAGAGAGACAGGGGGATTGAACACTGAAGCTTTCTTT	CATRETGGLNTEAFF
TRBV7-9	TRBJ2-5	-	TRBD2	TGTGCCAGCAGCCCAGGACTAGCGGGACCCCAAGAGACCCAGTACTTC	CASSPGLAGPQETQYF
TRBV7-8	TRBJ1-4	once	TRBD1	TGTGCCAGCAGCTTTCCCGGGACAGGGAGGGAAAAACTGTTTTTT	CASSFPGTGREKLFF
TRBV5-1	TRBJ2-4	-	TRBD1	TGCGCCAGCAGCAGACCCCCCGGGACAGAGGGGCTAGCCAAAAACATTCAGTACTTC	CASSRPPGTEGLAKNIQYF
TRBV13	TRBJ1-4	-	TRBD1	TGTGCCAGCAGCTTAAACAGGGGATATAATGAAAAACTGTTTTTT	CASSLNRGYNEKLFF
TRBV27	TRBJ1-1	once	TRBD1	TGTGCCAGCAACAAACAGGGGATTAACACTGAAGCTTTCTTT	CASNKQGINTEAFF
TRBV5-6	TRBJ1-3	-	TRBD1	TGTGCCAGCAGCTGGGGACAGGGGACCTCTGGAAACACCATATATTTT	CASSWGQGTSGNTIYF
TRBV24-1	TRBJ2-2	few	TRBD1	TGTGCCACCAGTGATTGGTCACAGGGGTTTGCCGGGGAGCTGTTTTTT	CATSDWSQGFAGELFF
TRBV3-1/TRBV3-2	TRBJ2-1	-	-	TGTGCCAGCAACCCAACGGGGGGCCGGTACAATGAGCAGTTCTTC	CASNPTGGRYNEQFF
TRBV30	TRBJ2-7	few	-	TGTGCCTGGAGTATGGGGGGCTACGAGCAGTACTTC	CAWSMGGYEQYF
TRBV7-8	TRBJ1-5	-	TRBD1	TGTGCCAGCAGCTGGGAGGGGACAGGGACCGATCAGCCCCAGCATTTT	CASSWEGTGTDQPQHF
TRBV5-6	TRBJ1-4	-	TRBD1	TGTGCCAGCAGCTTGATGGGTCAGGGGGCTAATGAAAAACTGTTTTTT	CASSLMGQGANEKLFF
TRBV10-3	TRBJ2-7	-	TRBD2	TGTGCCATCAGTGAGTTCGGGACTAGCGGGGGGGACGAGCAGTACTTC	CAISEFGTSGGDEQYF
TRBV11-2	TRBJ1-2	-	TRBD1	TGTGCCAGCAGCGCGACGGGGACAGGGAATGGCTACACCTTC	CASSATGTGNGYTF
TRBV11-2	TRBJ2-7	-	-	TGTGCCAGCAGCTCGACTAGTTTTCCCGCCCGCGAGCAGTACTTC	CASSSTSFPAREQYF
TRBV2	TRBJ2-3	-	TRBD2	TGTGCCAGCAGATTGGGGACTAGCGGGATTGATGCGCAGTATTTT	CASRLGTSGIDAQYF
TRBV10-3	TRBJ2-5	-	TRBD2	TGTGCCATCAGTGAGCTATTAGCGGGAGCTGGAGAGACCCAGTACTTC	CAISELLAGAGETQYF
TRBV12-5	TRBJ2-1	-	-	TGTGCTAGTGGTTTGGCCAGGGTCAATGAGCAGTTCTTC	CASGLARVNEQFF
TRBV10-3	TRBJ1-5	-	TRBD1	TGTGCCATCAGTGAGTCAATTAAACAGGGGGAAAGCAATCAGCCCCAGCATTTT	CAISESIKQGESNQPQHF
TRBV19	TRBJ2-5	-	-	TGTGCCAGTAGTATCCCTCTCGCGCCGGAGACCCAGTACTTC	CASSIPLAPETQYF
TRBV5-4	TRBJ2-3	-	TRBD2	TGTGCCAGCAGCACCCGGGAGGCGCGGGGGGATACGCAGTATTTT	CASSTREARGDTQYF
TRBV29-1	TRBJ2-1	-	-	TGCAGCGTTGAAGCTACCGCCTCGGGGGAGCAGTTCTTC	CSVEATASGEQFF
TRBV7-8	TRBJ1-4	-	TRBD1	TGTGCCAGCAGCTGGGCTACAACAGGGGCCAATAATGAAAAACTGTTTTTT	CASSWATTGANNEKLFF
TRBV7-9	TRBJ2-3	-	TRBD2	TGTGCCAGCAGCTTCGGACTAGCGGGAAACACGCAGTATTTT	CASSFGLAGNTQYF
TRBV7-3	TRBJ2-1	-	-	TGTGCCAGCAGCCCAAAGGGAATCCCAGGGTCAGGTAGTAATGAGCAGTTCTTC	CASSPKGIPGSGSNEQFF
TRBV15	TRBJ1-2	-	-	TGTGCCACCAGCGAGAGGGAAGATGGCTACACCTTC	CATSEREDGYTF
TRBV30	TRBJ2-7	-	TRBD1	TGTGCCTGGACCCCAATGGGACAGGGGGCAACCTACGAGCAGTACTTC	CAWTPMGQGATYEQYF
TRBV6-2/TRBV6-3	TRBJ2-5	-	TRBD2	TGTGCCAGCAGTTACAAACTAGCGGGGGGGCCGAGTGGCCAAGAGACCCAGTACTTC	CASSYKLAGGPSGQETQYF
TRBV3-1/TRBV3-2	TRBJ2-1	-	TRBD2	TGTGCCAGCAGCAATCGACTAGCGGGCAACAATGAGCAGTTCTTC	CASSNRLAGNNEQFF
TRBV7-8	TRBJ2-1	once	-	TGTGCCAGCACCGACCTAACGGGTCTTGGTGAGCAGTTCTTC	CASTDLTGLGEQFF
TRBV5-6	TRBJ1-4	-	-	TGTGCCAGCAGCTTGGAGCTTAATGAAAAACTGTTTTTT	CASSLELNEKLFF
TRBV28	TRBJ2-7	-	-	TGTGCCAGCAGCAAATTGTCGAGCTCAGGGCCCGCCTACGAGCAGTACTTC	CASSKLSSSGPAYEQYF
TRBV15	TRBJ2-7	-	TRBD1	TGTGCCACCAGCAGAGATCGGATGACAGGGGAGCAGTACTTC	CATSRDRMTGEQYF
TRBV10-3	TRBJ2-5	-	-	TGTGCCATCAGTGTACAGGGTTCCCAAGAGACCCAGTACTTC	CAISVQGSQETQYF
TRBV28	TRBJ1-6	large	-	TGTGCCAGCAGTTTGGCAGGGGATAATTCACCCCTCCACTTT	CASSLAGDNSPLHF
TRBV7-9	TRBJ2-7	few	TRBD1	TGTGCCAGCAGCTTAACCGGGACAGGGGTGACCGAGCAGTACTTC	CASSLTGTGVTEQYF
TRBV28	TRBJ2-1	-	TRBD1	TGTGCCAGCAGGGCAGGGGGCGCGGGAATAAATGAGCAGTTCTTC	CASRAGGAGINEQFF
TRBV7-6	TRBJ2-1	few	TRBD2	TGTGCCAGCAGCTTAGATAGCGGGGGCTACTACAATGAGCAGTTCTTC	CASSLDSGGYYNEQFF
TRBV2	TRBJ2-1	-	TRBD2	TGTGCCAGCAGCCACCTAGCGGGGGGGCAAGATGAGCAGTTCTTC	CASSHLAGGQDEQFF
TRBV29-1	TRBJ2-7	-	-	TGCAGCGTTGTCAGGGAAGGCGAGCAGTACTTC	CSVVREGEQYF
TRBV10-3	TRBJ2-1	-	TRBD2	TGTGCCATCAGTGAGTCGATCTTAGTAGCCCGACTAGCGGGGGGAGTTACAAGGAATGAGCAGTTCTTC	CAISESILVARLAGGVTRNEQFF
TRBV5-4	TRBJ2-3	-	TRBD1	TGTGCCAGCAGCTCTCCGACCGGGACAGGGATAGGTACAGATACGCAGTATTTT	CASSSPTGTGIGTDTQYF
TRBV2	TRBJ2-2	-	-	TGTGCCAGCAGTGCCTCCACCGGGGAGCTGTTTTTT	CASSASTGELFF